These 15 T cell receptor beta chains were all obtained from the same sample, sequenced in a study of blood T cells in healthy people across ages. Primed by a sample-barcoded 5' primer and a J-beta primer mix, a second PCR proceeded for 7 to 11 cycles. One entry per CDR3 protein results from TCRdb running MiXCR on the 5' RACE reads. The sample has around 990,000 distinct CDR3 sequences; around 25% are singletons. The same data also went into a second study, on T cells of mothers and their children.

What was sequenced was blood. The receptors derive from a girl aged 2 to 9 in good health.

This clonotype was detected a few times. For the CDR3, the DNA is TGCAGCGTTGGTCCCCCGGGGGCAACTAATGAAAAACTGTTTTTT. It translates to CSVGPPGATNEKLFF. The rearrangement joins TRBV29-1 to TRBJ1-4; D might be TRBD1 (5 bases). Trimming took 4 bases from V and 0 from J, leaving 12 bases between them. The CDR3 is 15 residues long. Germline-derived CDR1 and CDR2 are SQVTM and ANQGSEA.

The chain links TRBV11-2 to TRBJ1-4, with a weak D call TRBD1 (6 bases). The CDR3 consists of 15 residues. Trimming took 1 base from V and 8 from J, leaving 14 bases between them. Germline V CDR1 and CDR2: SGHAT, FQNNGV. CDR3 coding DNA: TGTGCCAGCAGCTTAGTCGCAACCCAGGGGGAAAAACTGTTTTTT. Translated: CASSLVATQGEKLFF.

The rearrangement uses TRBV4-3 and TRBJ1-6; 7 nucleotides line up with TRBD1. Looked up from germline, CDR1 is LGHNA and CDR2 is YSLEER. V dropped 2 bases and J dropped 13; count of bases not matched to a gene: 8. The CDR3 sequence is 14 residues long. CDR3 in amino acids: CASSQLGTASPLHF. The CDR3 coding sequence is TGCGCCAGCAGCCAACTCGGGACAGCTTCTCCCCTCCACTTT.

This clonotype was seen just once. The chain combines TRBV7-9 with TRBJ2-7, with D perhaps being TRBD1 or TRBD2 (5 bases each). Per the germline V gene, CDR1 is SEHNR and CDR2 is FQNEAQ (reference sequence). The CDR3 totals 13 residues. Trimming took 4 bases from V and 5 from J, leaving 12 bases between them. The CDR3 is CASSSIGTDEQYF. The CDR3 DNA reads TGTGCCAGCAGCTCCATCGGGACGGACGAGCAGTACTTC.

This clonotype was observed a handful of times. The chain recombines TRBV4-2 with TRBJ1-5; 9 bases fit TRBD1. CDR1 and CDR2 from the germline V gene are LGHNA and YNFKEQ. This CDR3 region has 14 residues. J gave up 5 bases and V 3 bases, and 2 bases lay outside the gene matches. In DNA form, the CDR3 reads TGTGCCAGCAGCCAGGGGGACAGGGATCAGCCCCAGCATTTT. Protein: CASSQGDRDQPQHF.

This chain joins TRBV5-6 and TRBJ2-4, with a weak D call TRBD1 (5 bases). The CDR3 runs to 13 residues. Germline-derived CDR1 and CDR2 are SGHDT and YYEEEE. The V and J ends lost 2 bases and 7 bases respectively, with 10 bases between them. CDR3 nucleotides: TGTGCCAGCAGCTTTCAGGGTTATAACATTCAGTACTTC. Translating it yields CASSFQGYNIQYF.

The chain couples TRBV6-5 to TRBJ2-5, with 7 nucleotides matching TRBD1. V gave up 4 bases and J gave up 6 bases; unmatched junction bases: 11. CDR3 length: 15 residues. From germline, CDR1 is MNHEY and CDR2 SVGAGI. The CDR3 bases are TGTGCCAGCAGTTCCCAACAGGGGTTAGGGAAGACCCAGTACTTC. Translated: CASSSQQGLGKTQYF.

CDR3 DNA sequence: TGCAGTGCTAGACCACAGGGGAGGGATACGCAGTATTTT. Its translation: CSARPQGRDTQYF. The chain is built from TRBV20-1 and TRBJ2-3; the D gene is possibly TRBD1 (7 bases). The CDR3 contains 13 residues. Trimming shortened V by 2 bases and J by 6 bases, and 12 bases separated the two germline ends. Germline CDR1 reads DFQATT; CDR2 reads SNEGSKA (reference sequence).

Only a few counts were recorded for this clonotype. The gene calls are TRBV29-1 and TRBJ1-2; 7 bases line up with TRBD1. Trimming took 7 bases from V and 4 from J; bases not matched to a gene: 9. The CDR3 runs 13 residues. Looked up from germline, CDR1 is SQVTM and CDR2 is ANQGSEA. DNA for the CDR3: TGCAGCGCCCAGGGGGGTGGAATCTATGGCTACACCTTC. Encoded protein: CSAQGGGIYGYTF. Together with reference TRBV29-1 and TRBJ1-2, the CDR3 gives the full variable domain: SAVISQKPSRDICQRGTSLTIQCQVDSQVTMMFWYRQQPGQSLTLIATANQGSEATYESGFVIDKFPISRPNLTFSTLTVSNMSPEDSSIYLCSAQGGGIYGYTFGSGTRLTVV.

CDR3 region: CASSLETASGNTIYF. In DNA form, the CDR3 reads TGTGCCAGCAGCTTAGAGACTGCCAGCGGAAACACCATATATTTT. The chain has TRBV7-2 and TRBJ1-3; D is undetermined. This CDR3 spans 15 amino acids. CDR1 is SGHTA, CDR2 FQGNSA, per germline. Deletions cut 1 base from V and 4 bases from J, with 11 bases between. The full variable domain, its missing parts supplied by reference TRBV7-2 and TRBJ1-3, is GAGVSQSPSNKVTEKGKDVELRCDPISGHTALYWYRQSLGQGLEFLIYFQGNSAPDKSGLPSDRFSAERTGGSVSTLTIQRTQQEDSAVYLCASSLETASGNTIYFGEGSWLTVV.

CDR3 in DNA: TGTGCCAGCACCGGACAGGGGGCGCTCATTGGGGAGCTGTTTTTT. Encoded protein: CASTGQGALIGELFF. V and J are TRBV2 and TRBJ2-2; 11 bases are shared with TRBD1. The germline V gene encodes CDR1 SNHLY and CDR2 FYNNEI. Trimming at V came to 7 bases and at J to 8 bases, leaving 9 bases not matched to a gene. This CDR3 has 15 residues.

This clonotype was counted between two and nine times. The chain is built from TRBV7-9 and TRBJ2-5; D is undetermined. The J call is in doubt because the DNA end fits TRBJ2-7 better. The V gene's germline CDR1 is SEHNR and CDR2 FQNEAQ (reference sequence). The CDR3 extends over 16 amino acids. CDR3 coding DNA: TGTGCCAGCAGCTTGGGCGCGGTCGGAGCCGTCCACGAGCAGTACTTC. As protein: CASSLGAVGAVHEQYF.

The table lists this clonotype with a few counts. J is TRBJ1-3 and V is TRBV7-2; TRBD1 is a possible D gene (6 bases). V dropped 5 bases and J dropped 4 bases, with 15 bases sitting between them. The CDR3 length is 15 residues. CDR1 is SGHTA, CDR2 FQGNSA, per germline. CDR3 nucleotide sequence: TGTGCCAGCAGCGGCGGTATGGGACACGGAAACACCATATATTTT. Translation: CASSGGMGHGNTIYF. Filled out from reference TRBV7-2 and TRBJ1-3, the complete variable domain reads GAGVSQSPSNKVTEKGKDVELRCDPISGHTALYWYRQSLGQGLEFLIYFQGNSAPDKSGLPSDRFSAERTGGSVSTLTIQRTQQEDSAVYLCASSGGMGHGNTIYFGEGSWLTVV.

This chain joins TRBV28 and TRBJ2-3; 9 nucleotides agree with TRBD1. J gave up 3 bases and V 9 bases, and 7 bases lay outside the gene matches. Germline V gene lookup returns CDR1 MDHEN and CDR2 SYDVKM. CDR3 length: 14 amino acids. Here the CDR3 DNA reads TGTGCCAGTAAACAGGGGGCGCGGACAGATACGCAGTATTTT. It yields the protein CASKQGARTDTQYF.

This clonotype has more than one count but fewer than ten. A much larger clone lies one base from this, so it may be a read error. This chain links TRBV19 with TRBJ2-7, with TRBD2 as a possible D gene (6 bases). Trimming stripped 5 bases from V and 2 bases from J, with 19 bases between. The CDR3 contains 16 residues. The V gene's germline CDR1 is LNHDA and CDR2 SQIVND (reference sequence). CDR3 region: CASSSSGTLGAYEQYF. The DNA of the CDR3 is TGTGCCAGTAGTTCATCCGGGACTCTAGGAGCCTACGAGCAGTACTTC.